One sample yielded the 4 T cell receptor beta chains listed below, sequenced in a study of vaccination effects on CD4 cells after COVID-19. Their antigen targets remain unknown. Expansion of antigen-specific CD4+ T cells with viral peptide pools was carried out by the ViraFEST assay before sequencing. Around day 10 of culture, CD4+ T cells were separated out. Nucleocapsid antibodies were negative in the vaccine recipients, who had never had SARS-CoV-2 infection. Repertoires were generated with immunoSEQ multiplex PCR, while TCRdb's copy carries only in-frame clones and drops some. The sample has some 69,000 clones; approximately 79% are singletons. The sequencing used CD4+ T cells from PBMCs cultured with HCoV-NL63 spike peptides, collected before COVID-19 vaccination. The receptors originated from a human donor who received a COVID-19 vaccine.

The chain links TRBV5-1 to TRBJ1-6; 7 bases are shared with TRBD1. Germline-derived CDR1 and CDR2 are SGHRS and YFSETQ. The CDR3 contains 15 residues. The V and J ends lost 3 bases and 10 bases, in that order; junction bases with no gene match: 10. CDR3 bases: TGCGCCAGCAGCTCAACCGGGACAGCCCAATCACCCCTCCACTTT. As protein: CASSSTGTAQSPLHF.

This sequence joins TRBV6-2 or TRBV6-3 and TRBJ2-7; 8 positions match TRBD1. The germline gives CDR1 MNHEY, CDR2 SVGEGT. Trimming took 5 bases from V and 5 from J; bases not matched to a gene: 8. This CDR3 spans 14 amino acids. The CDR3 loop is CASSNGQGGDEQYV. The CDR3 coding sequence is TGTGCCAGCAGTAATGGACAGGGTGGCGACGAGCAGTACGTC.

This sequence joins TRBV11-2 and TRBJ1-4; D unresolved. V lost 5 bases, J lost 5 bases, and 18 bases lay in between. Germline V gene data show CDR1 as SGHAT and CDR2 as FQNNGV. This CDR3 has 16 residues. CDR3 nucleotide sequence: TGTGCCAGCAGCCAACATATCCGGGAGAAAAATGAAAAACTGTTTTTT. Translated: CASSQHIREKNEKLFF.

This clone was picked up a small number of times. CDR3 coding DNA: TGCGCCAGCAGCCTAAAGCTCGCGGCCCCTAATTCACCCCTCCACTTT. Its translation: CASSLKLAAPNSPLHF. The chain carries TRBV4-1 and TRBJ1-6; D remains ambiguous. The CDR3 length is 16 residues. The germline CDR1 and CDR2 sequences are MGHRA and YSYEKL. V lost 4 bases and J 6 bases, leaving 16 bases between the germline ends.